Shown below are 9 T cell receptor beta chains from a single sample sequenced in a study of blood T cell repertoires in COVID-19. Sequencing was performed with immunoSEQ multiplex PCR; in TCRdb, only in-frame clones are kept and a portion is missing. The sample carries 83,000 or so clones, roughly three quarters recorded once. Sequencing used peripheral blood. These receptors all come from a woman at least 80 years old with acute or convalescent COVID-19.

This chain joins TRBV4-3 and TRBJ1-5; 8 bases map to TRBD1. CDR3 size: 19 residues. The germline V gene has CDR1 LGHNA and CDR2 YSLEER. With V trimmed by 0 bases and J by 3 bases, 13 bases remained unmatched. The CDR3 loop is CASSQDCDRGAANNQPQHF. Written as DNA, the CDR3 is TGCGCCAGCAGCCAAGATTGTGACAGGGGAGCGGCAAACAATCAGCCCCAGCATTTT.

V gene TRBV6-6 combines with J gene TRBJ2-1; tentative D call: TRBD1 (6 bases). Germline V lookup: CDR1 MNHNY, CDR2 SVGAGI (reference sequence). V lost 4 bases and J 10 bases, leaving 14 bases between the germline ends. CDR3 length equals 13 residues. The DNA for the CDR3 is TGTGCCAGCAGTTCGGGCTGGGGGCAAGAGCAGTTCTTC. This translates into CASSSGWGQEQFF.

The CDR3 bases are TGTGCCAGCTCCCACGAGACTAGCCCCCACGAGCAGTACTTC. Its protein product is CASSHETSPHEQYF. This rearrangement joins TRBV18 to TRBJ2-7; 7 bases fit TRBD2. The CDR3 covers 14 residues. Trimming at V came to 6 bases and at J to 5 bases, leaving 10 bases not matched to a gene. Germline V CDR1 and CDR2: KGHSH, LQKENI.

V gene TRBV4-3 combines with J gene TRBJ2-3, with no clear D. CDR1 is LGHNA, CDR2 YSLEER, per germline. CDR3 length equals 14 residues. V gave up 1 base and J gave up 3 bases, with 8 bases separating them. For the CDR3, the DNA is TGCGCCAGCAGCCAAGCGTCCAGGACAGATACGCAGTATTTT. Its protein product is CASSQASRTDTQYF.

The CDR3 sequence is CASSQGDRGIEAFF. Written as DNA, the CDR3 is TGCGCCAGCAGCCAAGGGGACAGGGGGATTGAAGCTTTCTTT. V gene TRBV4-1 combines with J gene TRBJ1-1; TRBD1 aligns across 11 bases. The CDR3 sequence is 14 residues long. After removal of 1 base from V and 7 bases from J, the junction contained 2 bases not matched to a gene. CDR1 is MGHRA and CDR2 is YSYEKL in the germline V gene.

J is TRBJ1-1 and V is TRBV28; no clear D. CDR1 and CDR2 from the germline V gene are MDHEN and SYDVKM. The CDR3 extends over 14 amino acids. Trimming left V 4 bases short and J 1 base short, with 10 bases between. The CDR3 loop is CASSSAAGNTEAFF. The CDR3 bases are TGTGCCAGCAGTTCGGCGGCGGGGAACACTGAAGCTTTCTTT.

This clone was counted a single time. The rearrangement joins TRBV25-1 to TRBJ1-2, with 7 positions matching TRBD1. V lost 4 bases to trimming and J lost 10 bases; unmatched junction nucleotides: 3. This CDR3 spans 11 amino acids. CDR1 is MGHDK and CDR2 is SYGVNS in the germline V gene. This chain's CDR3 is CASSGDRAYTF. CDR3 coding DNA: TGTGCCAGCAGTGGAGACAGGGCCTACACCTTC.

The genes are TRBV18 and TRBJ2-3, with 7 bases aligning to TRBD1. Germline V gene sequence: CDR1 KGHSH, CDR2 LQKENI. This CDR3 has 16 amino acids. Unmatched junction bases numbered 10, after V lost 6 bases and J lost 1 base. The DNA of the CDR3 is TGTGCCAGCTCCCCATATGGCACAGGGGGCACAGATACGCAGTATTTT. Translation gives CASSPYGTGGTDTQYF.

J is TRBJ2-7 and V is TRBV2; 7 bases align to TRBD2. CDR3 length: 13 residues. From germline, CDR1 is SNHLY and CDR2 FYNNEI. Germline trimming cut 3 bases from V and 12 bases from J; bases unmatched to any gene: 11. The CDR3 DNA is TGTGCCAGCAGTGACTTCAACAGCGGGGCCCCGTACTTC. It encodes CASSDFNSGAPYF.